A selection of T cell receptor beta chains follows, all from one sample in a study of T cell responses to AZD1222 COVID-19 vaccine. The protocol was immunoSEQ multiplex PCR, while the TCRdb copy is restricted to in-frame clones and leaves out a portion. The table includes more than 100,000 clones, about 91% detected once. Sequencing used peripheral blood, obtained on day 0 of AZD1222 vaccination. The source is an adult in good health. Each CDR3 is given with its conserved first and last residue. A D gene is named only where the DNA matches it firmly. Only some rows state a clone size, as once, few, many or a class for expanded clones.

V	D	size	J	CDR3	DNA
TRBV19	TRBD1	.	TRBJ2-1	CASSIPGGSYNEQFF	TGTGCCAGTAGTATACCAGGGGGCTCCTACAATGAGCAGTTCTTC
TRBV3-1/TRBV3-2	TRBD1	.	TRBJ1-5	CASSQDPGGSNQPQHF	TGTGCCAGCAGCCAAGACCCAGGGGGAAGCAATCAGCCCCAGCATTTT
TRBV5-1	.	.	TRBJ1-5	CASRGGEEGNQPQHF	TGCGCCAGCAGGGGAGGGGAGGAAGGCAATCAGCCCCAGCATTTT
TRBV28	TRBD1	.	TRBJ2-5	CASSSDRAARGTQYF	TGTGCCAGCAGTTCGGACAGGGCCGCTCGGGGGACCCAGTACTTC
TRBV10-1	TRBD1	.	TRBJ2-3	CASSEDQGAALTQYF	TGCGCCAGCAGTGAAGACCAGGGGGCTGCACTTACGCAGTATTTT
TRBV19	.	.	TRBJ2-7	CASSDRDTNYEQYF	TGTGCCAGTAGTGACCGGGACACGAACTACGAGCAGTACTTC
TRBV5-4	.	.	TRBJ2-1	CASSFQGPLNNEQFF	TGTGCCAGCAGCTTTCAGGGCCCTTTGAACAATGAGCAGTTCTTC
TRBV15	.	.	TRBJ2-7	CATSSPGAGTSYEQYF	TGTGCCACCAGCAGTCCTGGGGCAGGGACCTCCTACGAGCAGTACTTC
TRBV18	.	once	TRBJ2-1	CASSPEQGSYNEQFF	TGTGCCAGCTCACCAGAACAGGGATCCTACAATGAGCAGTTCTTC
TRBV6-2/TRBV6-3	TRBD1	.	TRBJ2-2	CASSYRQGLLAELFF	TGTGCCAGCAGTTATCGACAGGGCCTCCTGGCAGAGCTGTTTTTT
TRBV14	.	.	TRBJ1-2	CASSQATARQDYGYTF	TGTGCCAGCAGCCAGGCGACAGCCCGCCAAGACTATGGCTACACCTTC
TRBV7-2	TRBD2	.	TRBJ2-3	CASSLSGGRTDTQYF	TGTGCCAGCAGCCTTAGCGGGGGGCGGACAGATACGCAGTATTTT
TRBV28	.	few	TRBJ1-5	CASSFSGAISQPQHF	TGTGCCAGCAGTTTCTCTGGGGCTATCAGTCAGCCCCAGCATTTT
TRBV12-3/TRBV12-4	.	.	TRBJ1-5	CASSPGGNQPQHF	TGTGCCAGCAGTCCGGGAGGAAATCAGCCCCAGCATTTT
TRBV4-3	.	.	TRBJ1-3	CASSQGLSSGNTIYF	TGCGCCAGCAGCCAGGGACTTAGCTCTGGAAACACCATATATTTT
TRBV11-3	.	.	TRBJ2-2	CASSLGVGTGELFF	TGTGCCAGCAGCTTAGGCGTAGGAACCGGGGAGCTGTTTTTT
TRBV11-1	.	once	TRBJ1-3	CASSSEFSGNTIYF	TGTGCCAGCAGCTCAGAGTTCTCTGGAAACACCATATATTTT
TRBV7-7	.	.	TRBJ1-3	CASSVGYGNTIYF	TGTGCTAGCAGCGTCGGTTATGGAAACACCATATATTTT
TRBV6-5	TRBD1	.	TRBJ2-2	CASSGQGATGELFF	TGTGCCAGCAGCGGACAGGGGGCGACCGGGGAGCTGTTTTTT
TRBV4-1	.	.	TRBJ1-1	CASSQDGGPGTEAFF	TGCGCCAGCAGCCAAGATGGGGGGCCGGGGACTGAAGCTTTCTTT
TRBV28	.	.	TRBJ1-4	CASSLYERMRGEKLFF	TGTGCCAGCAGCCTGTATGAGCGGATGAGGGGTGAAAAACTGTTTTTT
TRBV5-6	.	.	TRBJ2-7	CASRPGGDSSYEQYF	TGTGCCAGCAGGCCAGGTGGTGATAGCTCCTACGAGCAGTACTTC
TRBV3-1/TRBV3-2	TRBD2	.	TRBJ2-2	CASSQAGGNTGELFF	TGTGCCAGCAGCCAGGCGGGGGGGAACACCGGGGAGCTGTTTTTT
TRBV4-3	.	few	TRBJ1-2	CASSQEGTTVHGYTF	TGCGCCAGCAGCCAAGAAGGGACTACAGTTCATGGCTACACCTTC
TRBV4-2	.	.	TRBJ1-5	CASSQVATGNQPQHF	TGTGCCAGCAGCCAAGTCGCTACGGGCAATCAGCCCCAGCATTTT
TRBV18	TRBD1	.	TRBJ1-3	CASSPWGAQGASGNTIYF	TGTGCCAGCTCACCATGGGGCGCACAGGGGGCGAGTGGAAACACCATATATTTT
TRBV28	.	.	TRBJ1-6	CASRGVSPLHF	TGTGCCAGCAGGGGGGTTTCACCCCTCCACTTT
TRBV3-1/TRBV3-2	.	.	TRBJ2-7	CASIPLAASYEQYF	TGTGCCAGCATACCCTTAGCGGCCTCCTACGAGCAGTACTTC
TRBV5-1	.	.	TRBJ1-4	CASRTQATNEKLFF	TGCGCCAGCAGAACACAGGCAACTAATGAAAAACTGTTTTTT
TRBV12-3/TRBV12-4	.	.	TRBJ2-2	CASSFGDGELFF	TGTGCCAGCAGTTTCGGGGATGGGGAGCTGTTTTTT
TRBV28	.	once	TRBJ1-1	CASSPGLLGENTEAFF	TGTGCCAGCAGTCCGGGGCTTTTAGGGGAGAACACTGAAGCTTTCTTT
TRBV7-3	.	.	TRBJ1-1	CASSRGPSNTEAFF	TGTGCCAGCAGCCGCGGGCCCTCAAACACTGAAGCTTTCTTT
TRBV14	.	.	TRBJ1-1	CASSQQGNTEAFF	TGTGCCAGCAGCCAACAGGGGAACACTGAAGCTTTCTTT
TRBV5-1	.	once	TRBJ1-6	CASSLAPDNSPLHF	TGCGCCAGCAGCTTGGCGCCAGATAATTCACCCCTCCACTTT
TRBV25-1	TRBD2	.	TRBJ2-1	CASSVLAGGWNEQFF	TGTGCCAGCAGTGTTCTAGCGGGGGGCTGGAATGAGCAGTTCTTC
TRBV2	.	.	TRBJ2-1	CASSEAWAGLGNEQFF	TGTGCCAGCAGTGAAGCGTGGGCAGGGCTGGGCAATGAGCAGTTCTTC
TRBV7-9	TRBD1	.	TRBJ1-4	CASSWGQGSYEKLFF	TGTGCCAGCAGCTGGGGACAGGGTTCGTATGAAAAACTGTTTTTT
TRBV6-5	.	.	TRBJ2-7	CASSYGVGNSYEQYF	TGTGCCAGCAGTTACGGTGTGGGAAACTCCTACGAGCAGTACTTC
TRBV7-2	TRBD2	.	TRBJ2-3	CASSLALSGGAADTQYF	TGTGCCAGCAGCTTAGCGCTCAGCGGGGGGGCGGCAGATACGCAGTATTTT
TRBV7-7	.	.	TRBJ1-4	CASSRPLGKLFF	TGTGCCAGCAGCCGGCCACTGGGAAAACTGTTTTTT
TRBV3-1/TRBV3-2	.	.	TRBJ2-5	CASSQGAGQETQYF	TGTGCCAGCAGCCAAGGGGCAGGCCAAGAGACCCAGTACTTC
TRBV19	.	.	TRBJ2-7	CASSIGLAYEQYF	TGTGCCAGTAGTATTGGGCTAGCGTACGAGCAGTACTTC
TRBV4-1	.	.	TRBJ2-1	CASSQVGGEQFF	TGCGCCAGCAGCCAAGTCGGGGGTGAGCAGTTCTTC
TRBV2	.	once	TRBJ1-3	CASSAWGAGNTIYF	TGTGCCAGCAGTGCCTGGGGTGCTGGAAACACCATATATTTT
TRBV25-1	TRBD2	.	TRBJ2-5	CASSQRGGVETQYF	TGTGCCAGCAGTCAGCGGGGGGGCGTAGAGACCCAGTACTTC
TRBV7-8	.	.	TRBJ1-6	CASSLETMGLYGSYNSPLHF	TGTGCCAGCAGCCTAGAAACGATGGGACTTTATGGATCCTATAATTCACCCCTCCACTTT
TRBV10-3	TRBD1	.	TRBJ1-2	CAISSPRTGFGYTF	TGTGCCATATCATCCCCACGGACAGGCTTTGGCTACACCTTC
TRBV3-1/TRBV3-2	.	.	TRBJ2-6	CASSQVSFLGVGANVLTF	TGTGCCAGCAGCCAAGTCTCCTTCTTAGGGGTTGGGGCCAACGTCCTGACTTTC
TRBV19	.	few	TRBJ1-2	CATDKAPNPLGYTF	TGTGCCACCGATAAAGCCCCAAACCCCCTTGGCTACACCTTC
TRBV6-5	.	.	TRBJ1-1	CASSYSIGYEAFF	TGTGCCAGCAGTTACTCGATAGGTTATGAAGCTTTCTTT
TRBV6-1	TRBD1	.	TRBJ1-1	CASSEAQTGANTEAFF	TGTGCCAGCAGTGAAGCCCAGACAGGGGCGAACACTGAAGCTTTCTTT
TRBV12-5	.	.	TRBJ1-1	CASGLTEAFF	TGTGCTAGTGGTTTGACTGAAGCTTTCTTT
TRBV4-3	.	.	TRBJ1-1	CASSQEGAFF	TGCGCCAGCAGCCAAGAGGGAGCTTTCTTT
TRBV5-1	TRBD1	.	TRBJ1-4	CASSGTANNEKLFF	TGCGCCAGCAGCGGGACAGCTAATAATGAAAAACTGTTTTTT
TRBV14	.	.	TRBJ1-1	CASSQLTPEAFF	TGTGCCAGCAGCCAGCTGACACCAGAAGCTTTCTTT
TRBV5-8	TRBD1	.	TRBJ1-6	CASPTGGQGLSPLHF	TGTGCCAGCCCAACTGGGGGACAGGGGTTGTCACCCCTCCACTTT
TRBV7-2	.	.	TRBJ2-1	CASSLGSGRNEQFF	TGTGCCAGCAGCTTAGGATCAGGAAGGAATGAGCAGTTCTTC
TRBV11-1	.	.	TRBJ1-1	CASSRVVGMNTEAFF	TGTGCCAGCAGCCGGGTTGTAGGGATGAACACTGAAGCTTTCTTT
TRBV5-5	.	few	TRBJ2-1	CASSMLIPGTYYYNEQFF	TGTGCCAGCAGCATGCTCATACCCGGGACGTATTACTACAATGAGCAGTTCTTC